The source of this T cell receptor (beta chain) is a study of blood T cell repertoires in COVID-19. About the study: Whether acute or convalescent, the COVID-19 samples came from the United States, Italy and Spain. PBMCs, B-cell-depleted T cells, or T cells were the source of the cDNA or gDNA that made up the material.

J lost 3 bases, V lost 7 bases, and 5 bases had no gene match. Looked up from germline, CDR1 is LNHDA and CDR2 is SQIVND (reference sequence). CDR3 size: 13 residues. In the study's own analysis: Amplified reference gene primers provided the basis for estimating nucleated cell counts. Using immunoSEQ multiplex PCR, the repertoire was profiled, and TCRdb retains in-frame clones only, with some absent. V, J and clone size were drawn from that table, and D and trimming were deduced from the DNA. The repertoire holds 300,000 or so clones, with 90% as singletons. This TCR came from a woman between 40 and 50 years old with acute or convalescent COVID-19. V gene TRBV19 combines with J gene TRBJ1-1, with 7 bases aligning to TRBD1. Sequencing input: peripheral blood. The CDR3 DNA reads TGTGCCAGTACCTTCGACAGGGACACTGAAGCTTTCTTT. Translating it yields CASTFDRDTEAFF. The variable domain in full, completed from reference TRBV19 and TRBJ1-1, reads DGGITQSPKYLFRKEGQNVTLSCEQNLNHDAMYWYRQDPGQGLRLIYYSQIVNDFQKGDIAEGYSVSREKKESFPLTVTSAQKNPTAFYLCASTFDRDTEAFFGQGTRLTVV.